This is a list of T cell receptor beta chains from one sample in a study of T cell responses to AZD1222 COVID-19 vaccine. TCRdb's copy holds only in-frame clones and misses some; the assay was immunoSEQ multiplex PCR. This sample has around 110,000 clones, with 85% to 90% found just once. Sequencing used peripheral blood, obtained on day 0 of AZD1222 vaccination. These TCRs come from an adult in good health. CDR3s include the opening cysteine and the closing phenylalanine or tryptophan. D genes are given only for firm matches. Not all rows give a size; the values are once, few, many and, for expanded clones, a class.

d_call,clone_size,j_call,v_call,cdr3_nt,cdr3_aa
TRBD1,-,TRBJ1-5,TRBV29-1,TGCAGCGTGACCGGGACAGATAGCAATCAGCCCCAGCATTTT,CSVTGTDSNQPQHF
TRBD1,once,TRBJ2-7,TRBV3-1/TRBV3-2,TGTGCCAGCAGCCTGGGGGAGGACAGGGCAAAAGAGCAGTACTTC,CASSLGEDRAKEQYF
-,-,TRBJ2-1,TRBV9,TGTGCCAGCAGCCCCGGGGGATCTTCCTACAATGAGCAGTTCTTC,CASSPGGSSYNEQFF
-,-,TRBJ1-5,TRBV3-1/TRBV3-2,TGTGCCAGCAGCCGTGGGGGGTCTGGAAGGAGCAATCAGCCCCAGCATTTT,CASSRGGSGRSNQPQHF
-,-,TRBJ1-5,TRBV15,TGTGCCACCAGCAGAGATGCGGTCCAGCCCCAGCATTTT,CATSRDAVQPQHF
-,-,TRBJ2-7,TRBV5-1,TGCGCCAGCAGCTTGGGTGGACCGAACGAGCAGTACTTC,CASSLGGPNEQYF
TRBD2,-,TRBJ2-2,TRBV5-1,TGCGCCAGCAGCTGGACTAGCGGGAACACCGGGGAGCTGTTTTTT,CASSWTSGNTGELFF
TRBD1,-,TRBJ1-2,TRBV5-6,TGTGCCAGCAGCTTGGCGGGGCAGGGGGCGTTTGGCTACACCTTC,CASSLAGQGAFGYTF
-,-,TRBJ1-6,TRBV4-1,TGCGCCAGCAGCCAAGACAGGGTAGGGAATTCACCCCTCCACTTT,CASSQDRVGNSPLHF
TRBD2,-,TRBJ2-5,TRBV10-3,TGTGCCATCAGTGAGGGCACTAGCGGGAGAGTAGTGCGGAAGGAGACCCAGTACTTC,CAISEGTSGRVVRKETQYF
TRBD1,-,TRBJ2-7,TRBV6-2/TRBV6-3,TGTGCCAGCAGTTTGGGACAGGGCACTACGAATAGGGAGCAGTACTTC,CASSLGQGTTNREQYF
TRBD2,-,TRBJ2-1,TRBV4-3,TGCGCCAGCAGCCAAGAGGAGACGGGGGGCTACAATGAGCAGTTCTTC,CASSQEETGGYNEQFF
-,-,TRBJ2-3,TRBV27,TGTGCCAGCAGTAGGCTAAGGAGCACAGATACGCAGTATTTT,CASSRLRSTDTQYF
-,-,TRBJ1-6,TRBV4-3,TGCGCCAGCAGCCAAGATAGGGACGGAGGAAATTATTCACCCCTCCACTTT,CASSQDRDGGNYSPLHF
TRBD1,-,TRBJ1-2,TRBV28,TGTGCCAGCAGTTTAGGGGCAGGGGGCTATGGCTACACCTTC,CASSLGAGGYGYTF
-,-,TRBJ1-2,TRBV6-5,TGTGCCAGCAGTTACTCGATCGAGGATGGCTACACCTTC,CASSYSIEDGYTF
-,-,TRBJ1-3,TRBV5-6,TGTGCCAGCAGCTTGGGTCAGCTTGGAAACACCATATATTTT,CASSLGQLGNTIYF
TRBD1,-,TRBJ1-1,TRBV15,TGTGCCACCAGCAGATCACAGGGGCTGGGCACTGAAGCTTTCTTT,CATSRSQGLGTEAFF
-,-,TRBJ2-3,TRBV12-3/TRBV12-4,TGTGCCAGCAAGCTAGCACACACAGATACGCAGTATTTT,CASKLAHTDTQYF
-,-,TRBJ2-7,TRBV6-5,TGTGCCAGCAGTTACGATCGAGACCTCTACGAGCAGTACTTC,CASSYDRDLYEQYF
-,-,TRBJ2-1,TRBV9,TGTGCCAGCAGCGTAGCTACCCTAGGCTCCTACAATGAGCAGTTCTTC,CASSVATLGSYNEQFF
-,-,TRBJ2-7,TRBV7-9,TGTGCCAGCAGCGCAACGCCAGGGGTGGGGCAGTACTTC,CASSATPGVGQYF
-,-,TRBJ2-2,TRBV12-5,TGTGCTAGTGGTGGATGGGGGGCCCTACTCACCGGGGAGCTGTTTTTT,CASGGWGALLTGELFF
TRBD1,-,TRBJ2-3,TRBV11-1,TGTGCCAGCAGCCGGGACAGAGGTTTGAACACAGATACGCAGTATTTT,CASSRDRGLNTDTQYF
-,-,TRBJ2-5,TRBV7-2,TGTGCCAGCAGTTCCACGGAGACCCAGTACTTC,CASSSTETQYF
TRBD1,-,TRBJ2-1,TRBV7-2,TGTGCCAGCAGCCCACGGACAGGGGCCCGAGAAAACTACAATGAGCAGTTCTTC,CASSPRTGARENYNEQFF
-,-,TRBJ2-5,TRBV10-3,TGTGCCATCAGTGATGGGAAGACCCAAGAGACCCAGTACTTC,CAISDGKTQETQYF
-,-,TRBJ1-5,TRBV6-5,TGTGCCAGCAGCCAAGACAGGTATAATCAGCCCCAGCATTTT,CASSQDRYNQPQHF
TRBD1,-,TRBJ1-6,TRBV3-1/TRBV3-2,TGTGCCAGCAGCCAAGGTTTTCCGGGACAGGGTAGCTCACCCCTCCACTTT,CASSQGFPGQGSSPLHF
TRBD1,-,TRBJ2-3,TRBV9,TGTGCCAGCAGCGCGGGACAGGGGGGCACAGATACGCAGTATTTT,CASSAGQGGTDTQYF
-,few,TRBJ2-7,TRBV9,TGTGCCAGCAGCCCGCCAGGGTCAGTCGGAGAGCAGTACTTC,CASSPPGSVGEQYF
TRBD2,-,TRBJ2-1,TRBV7-6,TGTGCCAGCAGCTTAACGGCGGGAGCGAGCTCCTACAATGAGCAGTTCTTC,CASSLTAGASSYNEQFF
-,-,TRBJ1-4,TRBV2,TGTGCCAGCAGTGAAGGGGGGGTGGCTGAAAAACTGTTTTTT,CASSEGGVAEKLFF
TRBD1,few,TRBJ1-1,TRBV9,TGTGCCAGCAGCGTCGGACAGGGAGGCACTGAAGCTTTCTTT,CASSVGQGGTEAFF
-,-,TRBJ1-2,TRBV5-6,TGTGCCAGCAGCTTGGAGCTGCGGAGGGGGGACGAAGGCTACACCTTC,CASSLELRRGDEGYTF
TRBD1,-,TRBJ2-3,TRBV7-3,TGTGCCAGCAGCCCGAGGACAGGGCCAGATACGCAGTATTTT,CASSPRTGPDTQYF
-,-,TRBJ1-2,TRBV6-5,TGTGCCAGCAGTTTAACCCAGGCTAACTATGGCTACACCTTC,CASSLTQANYGYTF
TRBD1,-,TRBJ1-6,TRBV28,TGTGCCAGTAGAGCCCAACAGGGGGCTAATTCACCCCTCCACTTT,CASRAQQGANSPLHF
-,-,TRBJ1-5,TRBV6-5,TGTGCCAGCAGTCCCTCGCGCAATCAGCCCCAGCATTTT,CASSPSRNQPQHF
-,-,TRBJ1-2,TRBV14,TGTGCCAGCAGCCAAGGGTTAGACTATGGCTACACCTTC,CASSQGLDYGYTF
-,-,TRBJ2-7,TRBV6-6,TGTGCCAGCAGCCTGGGAGACTACTACGAGCAGTACTTC,CASSLGDYYEQYF
-,-,TRBJ2-7,TRBV11-3,TGTGCCAGCAGCTTAGATGGCGGTTTCTACGAGCAGTACTTC,CASSLDGGFYEQYF
TRBD1,-,TRBJ1-1,TRBV19,TGTGCCAGTAGTACCCCCTACAGGGGGAACACTGAAGCTTTCTTT,CASSTPYRGNTEAFF
TRBD1,-,TRBJ1-1,TRBV30,TGTGCCTTCTCCCGAGCCGGGACAGCCAGAACTGAAGCTTTCTTT,CAFSRAGTARTEAFF